Presented here are 13 T cell receptor beta chains from one specimen sequenced in a study of beta chain features in type 1 diabetes. Whole-study findings and limits: The study found moderately but significantly shorter TCRB CDR3s in all four CD4+ subsets of Type 1 diabetes patients.

These receptors have no identified antigens. Sequencing targeted expressed TCRB transcripts, as all isolated RNA had been reverse transcribed. Measured with immunoSEQ multiplex PCR; TCRdb has only the in-frame clones, and not every one. The table records 600,000 to 750,000 clones, 9.5% to 15% of them present only once. Source material: naive CD4+ T cells from blood. The receptors derive from a man younger than 45 with type 1 diabetes.

The V call is TRBV13, the J call TRBJ1-2, with 9 nucleotides matching TRBD1. The V gene's germline CDR1 is PRHDT and CDR2 FYEKMQ (reference sequence). CDR3 length: 13 residues. Trimming took 6 bases from V and 8 from J; bases not matched to a gene: 7. CDR3 nucleotide sequence: TGTGCCAGCAGTTCGGACAGGGGCCGGGGCTACACCTTC. Protein sequence: CASSSDRGRGYTF.

This clone was seen a handful of times. The V gene is TRBV7-6, the J gene TRBJ2-7, with 9 bases lining up with TRBD1. V lost 5 bases and J lost 2; bases outside the gene matches: 10. CDR1 is SGHVS and CDR2 is FNYEAQ in the germline V gene. The CDR3 runs 16 residues. CDR3 amino acids: CASSPGRDRAPYEQYF. CDR3 bases: TGTGCCAGCAGCCCCGGACGGGACAGGGCCCCCTACGAGCAGTACTTC. Combining the CDR3 with reference TRBV7-6 and TRBJ2-7 gives the whole variable domain GAGVSQSPRYKVTKRGQDVALRCDPISGHVSLYWYRQALGQGPEFLTYFNYEAQQDKSGLPNDRFSAERPEGSISTLTIQRTEQRDSAMYRCASSPGRDRAPYEQYFGPGTRLTVT.

This clone was seen a few times. J is TRBJ1-3 and V is TRBV7-8; the match to TRBD1 covers 7 bases. The CDR3 length is 15 residues. J gave up 8 bases and V 5 bases, and 12 bases lay outside the gene matches. The germline gives CDR1 SGHVS, CDR2 FQNEAQ. In nucleotides, the CDR3 is TGTGCCAGCAGCCACAGGGGACACTCCGGAGACACCATATATTTT. Translation: CASSHRGHSGDTIYF.

This clone was counted a few times. This sequence joins TRBV4-2 and TRBJ1-4; D is perhaps TRBD1 (5 bases). Germline V gene lookup returns CDR1 LGHNA and CDR2 YNFKEQ. The CDR3 totals 16 residues. The V end was cut by 5 bases, the J end by 4 bases, with 17 bases between. As DNA, the CDR3 is TGTGCCAGCAGCGCAAGTCCGTGGGGGGTTAATGAAAAACTGTTTTTT. Translating gives CASSASPWGVNEKLFF.

The chain has TRBV19 and TRBJ2-4, with a tentative D call TRBD1 (6 bases). V lost 8 bases, J lost 0 bases, and 14 bases lay in between. Germline V gene sequence: CDR1 LNHDA, CDR2 SQIVND (reference sequence). The CDR3 covers 15 residues. CDR3 coding DNA: TGTGCCAGTGCAACCCGGGACAAAGCCAAAAACATTCAGTACTTC. Its translation: CASATRDKAKNIQYF.

Concerning this clone itself: Other nucleotide sequences from this sample produce the same CDR3. The chain links TRBV28 to TRBJ2-6, with D unresolved. The CDR3 runs 15 residues. Trimming cost V 3 bases and J 0 bases, with 6 bases left between them. Germline-derived CDR1 and CDR2 are MDHEN and SYDVKM. CDR3 DNA sequence: TGTGCCAGCAGTTTGGGCGGCTCTGGGGCCAACGTCCTGACTTTC. This codes for CASSLGGSGANVLTF.

This clone has more than one count but fewer than ten. This chain uses TRBV18 with TRBJ1-5, with no clear D. The CDR3 extends over 13 amino acids. Germline CDR1 is KGHSH and CDR2 is LQKENI. V lost 5 bases to trimming and J lost 2 bases, with 7 bases between them. Written as DNA, the CDR3 is TGTGCCAGCTCAGCCTACGGCAATCAGCCCCAGCATTTT. Translating it yields CASSAYGNQPQHF.

This clone was found a few times. The chain employs TRBV6-5 and TRBJ1-2; D might be TRBD1 (6 bases). Germline V gene lookup returns CDR1 MNHEY and CDR2 SVGAGI. V lost 5 bases, J lost 8 bases, and 18 bases lay in between. This CDR3 is 14 amino acids long. For the CDR3, the DNA is TGTGCCAGCAGTGAACAGGGCTTGTTGGAAGGCTACACCTTC. Its translation is CASSEQGLLEGYTF.

This clone appeared a few times. The gene calls are TRBV11-2 and TRBJ2-3; 7 bases are a match to TRBD1. The V segment lost 3 bases and the J segment 2 bases; nucleotides outside the gene matches: 5. Germline loops: CDR1 SGHAT, CDR2 FQNNGV. This CDR3 has 15 amino acids. CDR3 DNA sequence: TGTGCCAGCAGCTTTTCGACAGGGCCCACAGATACGCAGTATTTT. Encoded protein: CASSFSTGPTDTQYF. Full variable domain (outside the CDR3, taken from reference TRBV11-2 and TRBJ2-3): EAGVAQSPRYKIIEKRQSVAFWCNPISGHATLYWYQQILGQGPKLLIQFQNNGVVDDSQLPKDRFSAERLKGVDSTLKIQPAKLEDSAVYLCASSFSTGPTDTQYFGPGTRLTVL.

This chain links TRBV7-8 with TRBJ2-5, with TRBD1 matching over 7 bases. The CDR3 is 15 amino acids. J lost 5 bases, V lost 8 bases, and 14 bases had no gene match. The germline CDR1 and CDR2 sequences are SGHVS and FQNEAQ. The CDR3 DNA is TGTGCCAGCTCCCCCTGGGACAGCCCAAGGGAGACCCAGTACTTC. Translating it yields CASSPWDSPRETQYF.

In its sample, this clone was seen a few times. Other DNA sequences in this sample translate to the same CDR3. The chain links TRBV2 to TRBJ2-5; D remains ambiguous. CDR3 length equals 11 residues. Per germline, CDR1 SNHLY and CDR2 FYNNEI. V was cut by 6 bases and J by 2 bases, with 4 bases left in between. The CDR3 sequence is CASSGQETQYF. The DNA for the CDR3 is TGTGCCAGCAGCGGGCAAGAGACCCAGTACTTC.

This clone was seen a handful of times. The V and J genes are TRBV7-2 and TRBJ2-1; D gene uncertain. Trimming shortened V by 3 bases and J by 11 bases, and 17 bases separated the two germline ends. The CDR3 runs to 14 residues. Germline loops: CDR1 SGHTA, CDR2 FQGNSA. Here the CDR3 DNA reads TGTGCCAGCAGCTTCGAGAGCTCGGTCCTAAAGCAGTTCTTC. Translated: CASSFESSVLKQFF.

J is TRBJ2-6 and V is TRBV5-4; maybe TRBD2 (5 bases). Trimming took 4 bases from V and 8 from J, leaving 19 bases between them. Germline assignment: CDR1 SGHNT and CDR2 YYREEE (reference sequence). The CDR3 has 16 amino acids. The CDR3 DNA sequence: TGTGCCAGCAGCCCCGGGCCCTCCGGCGGGTCCAACGTCCTGACTTTC. Encoded protein: CASSPGPSGGSNVLTF.